These T cell receptor beta chains were read from a single sample in a study of human T cells and chemical hapten exposure. TCRdb analysed the RACE reads with MiXCR anew, one entry per CDR3 protein. Altogether around 33,000 distinct CDR3 sequences are present, less than 15% being singletons, with the ten largest covering approximately 1.9%. The starting material was whole blood, obtained in connection with sensitization to the hapten diphenylcyclopropenone (DPC). All receptors come from a woman aged 40 to 49 with alopecia areata. Some clones in this sample may be carry-over from other donors' samples. CDR3s include the opening cysteine and the closing phenylalanine or tryptophan. The D gene is left open where the match is weak. Size is stated for part of the rows, as once, few or many counts, or as a class when the clone is expanded.

-,TRBJ2-7,TRBV9,many,TGTGCCAGCAGCGTAGGTACCCAGGGCCTGAATGAGCAGTACTTC,CASSVGTQGLNEQYF
-,TRBJ2-1,TRBV14,many,TGTGCCAGCAGCCAAGTGGGAAGGAACAATGAGCAGTTCTTC,CASSQVGRNNEQFF
TRBD2,TRBJ2-2,TRBV3-1,many,TGTGCCAGCAGCCAAGGAGGTAGCGGGGGTCCCGGGGAGCTGTTTTTT,CASSQGGSGGPGELFF
-,TRBJ1-2,TRBV12-3/TRBV12-4,-,TGTGCCAGCAGTTTGAGGGGGACGACCAGCTATGGCTACACCTTC,CASSLRGTTSYGYTF
-,TRBJ1-2,TRBV20-1,many,TGCAGTGCCCCGACAGGCAACTATGGCTACACCTTC,CSAPTGNYGYTF
TRBD1,TRBJ2-7,TRBV20-1,-,TGCAGTGCTGCACGGACAGGGTCCTACGAGCAGTACTTC,CSAARTGSYEQYF
TRBD1,TRBJ2-1,TRBV5-4,many,TGTGCCAGCAGCCTACAGGGGGCGGTTAATGAGCAGTTCTTC,CASSLQGAVNEQFF
-,TRBJ1-3,TRBV20-1,many,TGCAGTGCTACCCGTGCCGGCCTCTCTGGAAACACCATATATTTT,CSATRAGLSGNTIYF
-,TRBJ2-3,TRBV3-1,many,TGTGCCAGCAGCCAAGTGGATACGCAGTATTTT,CASSQVDTQYF
-,TRBJ2-7,TRBV28,-,TGTGCCAGCAGTGGGGGCGGCTACGGGCAGTACTTC,CASSGGGYGQYF
TRBD2,TRBJ2-7,TRBV10-1,few,TGCGCCAGCAGCGCCTTGGGACTAGCGGGAGGGCCTAGACCCTACGAGCAGTACTTC,CASSALGLAGGPRPYEQYF
-,TRBJ2-3,TRBV28,-,TGTGCCAGCAGCCTTAGTTTAAGTTCAGATACGCAGTATTTT,CASSLSLSSDTQYF
TRBD1,TRBJ1-5,TRBV19,-,TGTGCCAGTAGTATTCAACAGGGGCTGGGCAATCAGCCCCAGCATTTT,CASSIQQGLGNQPQHF
TRBD2,TRBJ2-7,TRBV7-6,many,TGTGCCAGCAGTACTAGCGGGGGGACGAGCTCCTACGAGCAGTACTTC,CASSTSGGTSSYEQYF
-,TRBJ1-2,TRBV2,many,TGTGCCAGCAGCGTACTCTTTGGCCGCGGAGGCTACACCTTC,CASSVLFGRGGYTF
TRBD1,TRBJ1-1,TRBV11-2,many,TGTGCCAGCAGCCTCCGGGACAGGGTTGGGTCCACTGAAGCTTTCTTT,CASSLRDRVGSTEAFF
-,TRBJ1-1,TRBV10-3,-,TGTGCCATCAGTCATCCGGGGTTTGAAGCTTTCTTT,CAISHPGFEAFF
TRBD1,TRBJ2-2,TRBV12-3/TRBV12-4,many,TGTGCCAGCAGTGGGACAGTTTTAACCGGGGAGCTGTTTTTT,CASSGTVLTGELFF
-,TRBJ2-3,TRBV7-6,-,TGTGCCAGCAGCTTGACCGGGACGGAGACAGATACGCAGTATTTT,CASSLTGTETDTQYF
TRBD2,TRBJ2-1,TRBV18,-,TGTGCCAGCTCACCAGGGACCGGACTAGCGGGAGTTGATGAGCAGTTCTTC,CASSPGTGLAGVDEQFF
-,TRBJ2-1,TRBV10-3,few,TGTGCCGTGCGGGACGGAAGATACAATGAGCAGTTCTTC,CAVRDGRYNEQFF
-,TRBJ1-2,TRBV29-1,many,TGCAGCGCCCCGACAGGAGTGGACTATGGCTACACCTTC,CSAPTGVDYGYTF
-,TRBJ2-1,TRBV7-6,many,TGTGCCAGCAGCCCGTCAGGGGTCACCTACAATGAGCAGTTCTTC,CASSPSGVTYNEQFF
TRBD1,TRBJ1-1,TRBV7-2,many,TGTGCCAGCAGCTCCGGAAACAGGGGGATGAACACTGAAGCTTTCTTT,CASSSGNRGMNTEAFF
TRBD1,TRBJ2-2,TRBV9,-,TGTGCCAGCAGCGAGGGGACAGAAAACACCGGGGAGCTGTTTTTT,CASSEGTENTGELFF
-,TRBJ2-1,TRBV6-6,-,TGTGCCAGCAGTTACTCGGGGCTGGGGAATGAGCAGTTCTTC,CASSYSGLGNEQFF
-,TRBJ2-1,TRBV6-6,few,TGTGCCAGCAGTTACAGCTTGGGTACCCTCAATTCCTACAATGAGCAGTTCTTC,CASSYSLGTLNSYNEQFF
-,TRBJ2-5,TRBV5-8,many,TGTGCCAGCAGCTTTCTTTCTTCGTCCCCAGAGACCCAGTACTTC,CASSFLSSSPETQYF
TRBD2,TRBJ2-3,TRBV20-1,-,TGCAGTGCTCCCGGACTAGCAGGCACAGATACGCAGTATTTT,CSAPGLAGTDTQYF
TRBD2,TRBJ2-5,TRBV5-5,many,TGTGCCAGCAGCTTGGTGGCTAGCGGGATGCCAGAGACCCAGTACTTC,CASSLVASGMPETQYF
TRBD1,TRBJ2-2,TRBV11-2,many,TGTGCCAGCAGCTTAGTGACAGGGGCGTTGGGGGAGCTGTTTTTT,CASSLVTGALGELFF
-,TRBJ2-7,TRBV28,-,TGTGCCAGCAGTCTTGTACGCTACGAGCAGTACTTC,CASSLVRYEQYF
-,TRBJ1-1,TRBV11-3,few,TGTGCCAGCAGCTTAGAGGGGGTCCACACTGAAGCTTTCTTT,CASSLEGVHTEAFF
-,TRBJ1-1,TRBV6-6,-,TGTGCCACCCAGGGGACACTGAACACTGAAGCTTTCTTT,CATQGTLNTEAFF
-,TRBJ2-1,TRBV2,-,TGTGCCAGCAACGGCGCCAATGAGCAGTTCTTC,CASNGANEQFF
-,TRBJ1-2,TRBV15,many,TGTGCCACCAGCAGAGATCCTGCAGTTGGCTACACCTTC,CATSRDPAVGYTF
-,TRBJ2-5,TRBV20-1,-,TGCAGTTATTTAGGGAGCGGACAAGAGACCCAGTACTTC,CSYLGSGQETQYF
-,TRBJ2-1,TRBV5-4,-,TGTGCCAGCAGCTTGGGACAGGGAGGTCTCAATGAGCAGTTCTTC,CASSLGQGGLNEQFF
-,TRBJ2-3,TRBV7-2,-,TGTGCCAGCAGCTTAGCCTTTACAGATACGCAGTATTTT,CASSLAFTDTQYF
TRBD1,TRBJ2-7,TRBV20-1,-,TGCAGTGCGAAATGCCGGGACAGCGCCAACTCTCTAGCCTCCTACGAGCAGTACTTC,CSAKCRDSANSLASYEQYF
-,TRBJ1-1,TRBV2,many,TGTGCCAGCAGTGAGTGGGAGAACACTGAAGCTTTCTTT,CASSEWENTEAFF
-,TRBJ2-1,TRBV5-4,many,TGTGCCAGCAGCCCCGGTCTTTTCTCCTACAATGAGCAGTTCTTC,CASSPGLFSYNEQFF
-,TRBJ2-3,TRBV7-9,many,TGTGCCAGCAGCGGAATCACAGATACGCAGTATTTT,CASSGITDTQYF
TRBD1,TRBJ1-5,TRBV7-8,few,TGTGCCAGCAGCTTAGCCAGGGGGGATAGCTACAATCAGCCCCAGCATTTT,CASSLARGDSYNQPQHF
TRBD1,TRBJ1-2,TRBV20-1,many,TGCAGTGCTAGCTTACAGGGGGCAGGGTCGGATGGCTACACCTTC,CSASLQGAGSDGYTF
-,TRBJ1-3,TRBV7-9,few,TGTGCCAGCAGCTCAGGGAGGGGAGCTGGAAACACCATATATTTT,CASSSGRGAGNTIYF
-,TRBJ2-3,TRBV7-9,many,TGTGCCTCCCCCGGGGCTAGCGATACAGATACGCAGTATTTT,CASPGASDTDTQYF
-,TRBJ2-1,TRBV6-2/TRBV6-3,many,TGTGCCAGCAGTTACCCCCTGGCCGTATACAATGAGCAGTTCTTC,CASSYPLAVYNEQFF
-,TRBJ2-2,TRBV10-2,many,TGCGCCAGCAGTGGGAGTTGGGACGGCGGGGAGCTGTTTTTT,CASSGSWDGGELFF